This TCR beta chain was documented in a study of T cell responses to AZD1222 COVID-19 vaccine (dated by TCRdb to about 2021). For context, the study as a whole: AZD1222 recipients with second doses at about 4 weeks or about 12 weeks were pooled, because spike-specific TCR depth and breadth did not differ between schedules. TCR sequencing covered about 230 trial participants: roughly 200 given two doses of AZD1222 and 26 given two doses of MenACWY control vaccine. Trial participants were enrolled by age into 18-55, 56-69 and 70-plus year subgroups, with roughly 150, 30 and 60 TCR-sequenced participants respectively. What the research found in general, with its limitations: Most participants were white British and females outnumbered males, and the authors suggested that clonal diversity may have been underestimated. In the small 56-69-year group, the increase in depth fell short of significance, most likely because of low power. Vaccine-associated CD4 TCRs spanned the whole spike protein, with dominant responses in regions 160-218 and 743-854. Reportedly, almost half of the unique spike-specific TCRs recognized epitopes lying outside the regions that are mutated in the B.1.351 and B.1.1.7 variants. Because no day 14 peak-response samples were available, the repertoires could be characterized only after the peak T cell response. Spike-specific TCR breadth and depth rose significantly after two AZD1222 doses compared with day 0 and with MenACWY recipients. Only six AZD1222 recipients were SARS-CoV-2 seropositive at baseline, limiting conclusions about previously exposed vaccinees.

Of note for this clone: Its specific antigen is unknown. No qualities accompany the bases; no much larger clone lies one base away.

Germline trimming: 1 base from V, 3 bases from J; junction bases outside gene matches: 9. The germline V gene supplies CDR1 MNHNS and CDR2 SASEGT. Its CDR3 holds 17 amino acids, cysteine through phenylalanine. The CDR3 DNA has 51 bases and is translated from base 1. The CDR3 regions of human TCRbeta chains were subjected to immunosequencing. The paper's data handling went like this. TCRs in the repertoires were matched against a reference library of SARS-CoV-2-specific TCRs that had been generated with the MIRA antigen-specificity platform. Breadth meant the fraction of unique TCRs that were SARS-CoV-2-associated, whereas depth meant the fraction of total T cells that were SARS-CoV-2-associated. Using the MIRA data, every spike-specific TCR was mapped to the spike region that the TCR reacted to and assigned to either a CD4 or a CD8 class. Log10-transformed breadth and depth values were compared by one-way ANOVA with Sidak's multiple comparisons tests. TCRdb provides this immuneACCESS table in a form limited to in-frame rearrangements. Some clones are lacking; in checked studies, under half of them reflect an unresolved V gene, and why the rest are absent is not known. D and trimming come from the DNA, and the V and J calls and clone size come from that table. This sample gives 58,000 or so clones in total; 84% of them show up just once. The top ten clones comprise approximately 7.4% of the sample.

The intended sense of this specimen's time point label: baseline before first vaccination. Vaccinee samples came from UK trials COV001 and COV002, including a single-blind randomized controlled phase 2/3 trial of AZD1222 (ChAdOx1 nCoV-19) in healthy adults. Trial participant PBMC samples were collected at day 0 and day 28 after the second dose for TCRbeta chain sequencing. The sequence came from an adult in good health. The chain is encoded by TRBV6-1 joined to TRBJ1-5; the central 7 bases match TRBD1. The sequences come from peripheral blood, collected on day 0 of AZD1222 vaccination. The DNA sequence is as follows: TGTGCCAGCAGTGAAGGGTGGTCACAGGGGTTCAATCAGCCCCAGCATTTT. Its protein reads: CASSEGWSQGFNQPQHF.